Below, one TCR beta chain is given with its context. What it recognizes is unknown. This specimen comes from a study of CXCR3-negative and CXCR3-positive naive CD8 T cells. On the study more broadly: A total of around 140 million TRB reads was generated, with about 1.5 +/- 0.3 million per library. Notes on the study in general: A higher hydrophobicity marked the TRB CDR3s of CXCR3-positive naive cells versus CXCR3-negative naive cells. Memory CD8+ cells showed much lower diversity, while both naive subsets were comparably high.

The CDR3 runs to 15 residues. Germline V lookup: CDR1 MGHRA, CDR2 YSYEKL. With UMI labels, 5' RACE was used to prepare the TRB cDNA libraries. TCRdb reanalyzed the 5' RACE reads and collapses them to one entry per CDR3 protein, without DNA. The sample holds 65,000 to 90,000 distinct CDR3 sequences. This receptor was identified in a human donor in good health. Some clones in this sample may be carry-over from other donors' samples. This chain connects TRBV4-1 to TRBJ1-1. The sample comprised naive CXCR3+ CD8+ T cells from blood. Subset in this sample: CD45RO-CCR7+CD27+CD95- naive CD8+ T cells expressing CXCR3 (TNR3+). The CDR3 here is CASSQVASEITEAFF.